This T cell receptor (beta chain) was documented in a study of low-dose radiotherapy and immunotherapy resistance in tumors (dated by TCRdb to the early 2020s). Background for the entire study: In Cohort 1, 0.5 Gy per fraction was delivered every 2 weeks, and a total PTV dose of 6.5 Gy was prescribed. Starting on cycle 1 day 1, patients took 300 mg of aspirin by mouth once a day for four cycles. Patients in Cohort 2 were given 1 Gy per fraction every two weeks, for a total of 13 Gy across 26 weeks. No randomization into treatment groups was done for the people taking part in the trial. Cyclophosphamide 200 mg/m2 was administered intravenously every two weeks, one day before each radiation and immunotherapy administration. Nivolumab and ipilimumab were both given intravenously, with nivolumab at a 240 mg flat dose every two weeks and ipilimumab at 1 mg/kg every six weeks. Eight patients were included in the translational analysis: three from the first dose cohort and the first five from the second dose cohort.

Sequencer: Illumina HiSeq 2500. First-strand cDNA was synthesized with Superscript III and a set of TRAV- and TRBV-specific primers, covering both TCRalpha and TCRbeta chains. TCRs were amplified with Phusion for around 20 PCR cycles, with a constant-region primer paired with the adapter attached to the V primers. The isolated mRNA was amplified using the MessageAmp II aRNA Amplification Kit, with in vitro transcription performed for roughly 16 hours at 37 degrees C. The Dynabeads mRNA DIRECT Purification Kit was used to isolate the mRNA for TCR sequencing. A second 25-cycle Phusion PCR added indexed Illumina adapters, and products were purified with AMPure XP beads. In the authors' own workflow: Custom Perl scripts were used to pool TCR sequences that encoded the same protein, to remove out-of-frame sequences, and to calculate the abundance of each clonotype. Any TCR sequence supported by only a single read was excluded from analysis. Repertoire metrics included Shannon entropy, Gini index, clonality, richness, and frequency of TCRs shared between repertoires. TCRdb cleaned the public reads at Q25 with fastp, built clones with MiXCR and kept in-frame beta chains. Entries are consolidated by CDR3 protein sequence, retaining the most common genes and DNA. The V and J calls, along with clone size, are taken from TCRdb and not from the paper's own processing. This sample has about 82,000 distinct CDR3 sequences in its table, and 15% to 20% of those were observed once. The ten largest clones take up more than 4.5% of the sample.

In the paper's terms, the time point label means: before trial treatment. The donors took part in RACIN, a single-arm, phase I, dose-escalation trial that combined nivolumab, ipilimumab, aspirin, low-dose cyclophosphamide and low-dose radiotherapy. To be eligible, a patient needed to have an advanced solid tumor that was TIL-negative. CDR1 and CDR2 (SGDLS, YYNGEE) derive from the germline V gene. The CDR3 runs 13 residues from the cysteine to the phenylalanine. This entry keeps only the CDR3 DNA: 39 bases, framed from base 1. V and J are truncated by 0 bases and 5 bases respectively, leaving an intervening sequence of 5 bases. This clonotype was detected ten times or more. Its antigen specificity is not known. Base qualities were left out, and no much larger clone turns up one base away.

The chain is encoded by TRBV9 joined to TRBJ2-2, with the D gene too uncertain to name. This clonotype was sampled from a male donor with prostate cancer. Sample: PBMCs, taken before treatment. The CDR3 protein: CASSVDRTGELFF. The base sequence is TGTGCCAGCAGCGTAGACAGAACCGGGGAGCTGTTTTTT.